Reported below is one T cell receptor (beta chain). Germline CDR1 is SGHTA and CDR2 is FQGTGA. The CDR3 is made up of 12 amino acids. From healthy donors, buffy coats were the source of the PBMC. Duplicate vials holding some 150,000 sorted CD8+ T cells per subset yielded the RNA. The data were obtained in a study of human CD8 memory T cell subsets. Construction of TCR beta libraries was accomplished by means of UMI-labeled 5' RACE. Reanalyzing the 5' RACE reads, TCRdb keeps one entry per CDR3 protein, without DNA. The sample table includes some 8,000 distinct CDR3 sequences. The sample comprised CD8+ T cells from PBMCs. The clonotype comes from a human donor in good health. The chain carries TRBV7-3 and TRBJ2-2. The chain's CDR3 is CASSKNTGELFF.